The sequence of this TCR beta chain was determined in a study of ipilimumab plus nivolumab after autologous stem cell transplantation. Study summary: Myeloma cases were transplant-naive high-risk or relapsed within 3 years post first autologous transplant.

The CDR3 totals 14 residues. Trimming took off 1 base at V and 6 bases at J, with 10 bases between the two ends. CDR1 SGHVS and CDR2 FNYEAQ come from the germline V gene. Using immunoSEQ multiplex PCR, the repertoire was profiled, and TCRdb retains in-frame clones only, with some absent. This sample has tens of thousands of clones, with over 90% found just once. The rearrangement uses TRBV7-6 and TRBJ2-4; D is perhaps TRBD2 (6 bases). The sequence was obtained from a male donor with multiple myeloma. Sequencing used PBMCs, obtained in a trial of ipilimumab plus nivolumab as post-transplant consolidation. The CDR3 coding sequence is TGTGCCAGCAGCTTAGGTGGCGGGGTAAACATTCAGTACTTC. It specifies CASSLGGGVNIQYF.